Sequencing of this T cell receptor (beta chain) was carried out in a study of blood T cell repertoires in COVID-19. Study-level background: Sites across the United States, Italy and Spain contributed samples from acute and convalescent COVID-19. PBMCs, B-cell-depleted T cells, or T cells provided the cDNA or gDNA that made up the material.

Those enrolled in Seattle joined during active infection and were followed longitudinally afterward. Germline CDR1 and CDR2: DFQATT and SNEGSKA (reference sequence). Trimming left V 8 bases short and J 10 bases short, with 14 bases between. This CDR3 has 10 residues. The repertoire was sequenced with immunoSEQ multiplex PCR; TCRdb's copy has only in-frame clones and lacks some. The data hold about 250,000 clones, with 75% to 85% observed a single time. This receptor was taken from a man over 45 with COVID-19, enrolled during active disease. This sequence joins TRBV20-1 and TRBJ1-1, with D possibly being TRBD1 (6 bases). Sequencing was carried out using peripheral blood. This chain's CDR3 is CSPQGRGAFF. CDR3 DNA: TGCAGTCCTCAGGGGAGAGGAGCTTTCTTT.